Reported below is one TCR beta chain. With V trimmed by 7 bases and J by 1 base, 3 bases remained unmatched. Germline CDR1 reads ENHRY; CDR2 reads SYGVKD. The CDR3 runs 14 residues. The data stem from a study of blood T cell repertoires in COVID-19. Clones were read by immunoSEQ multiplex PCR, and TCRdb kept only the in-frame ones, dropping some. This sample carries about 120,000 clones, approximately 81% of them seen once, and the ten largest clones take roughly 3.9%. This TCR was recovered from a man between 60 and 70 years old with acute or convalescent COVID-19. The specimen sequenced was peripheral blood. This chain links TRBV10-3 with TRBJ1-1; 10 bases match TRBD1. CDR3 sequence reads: CAITGDRGNTEAFF. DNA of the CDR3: TGTGCCATCACCGGGGACAGGGGGAACACTGAAGCTTTCTTT.